These 26 T cell receptor beta chains were sequenced from one sample in a study of T cell clusters in autoimmune cytopenias. TRB was amplified from around 0.25 ug of peripheral blood genomic DNA per sample. TRB rearrangements were amplified by touch-down multiplex PCR with mixed TRB-A/B primers. TCRdb derives one entry per CDR3 protein from the multiplex PCR reads, leaving out DNA. This sample contains some 4,500 distinct CDR3 sequences. Input material: peripheral blood. The receptors shown here come from a human donor with an autoimmune cytopenia or autoimmune hepatitis (not recorded which).

This clonotype is classed as medium-sized (0.01 to 0.1%) by frequency. The chain couples TRBV5-4 to TRBJ2-2. Germline CDR1 reads SGHNT; CDR2 reads YYREEE (reference sequence). The CDR3 extends over 14 amino acids. CDR3 amino acids: CASNSNPNTGELFF.

Measured by frequency, this clonotype is medium-sized. The rearrangement uses TRBV6-5 and TRBJ2-1; TCRdb outputs TRBD1, but without DNA this stays unchecked. The length of the CDR3 is 14 residues. The germline V gene has CDR1 MNHEY and CDR2 SVGAGI. The CDR3 sequence is CASKDRATYNEQFF.

The rearrangement links TRBV6-5 to TRBJ2-1; as DNA is missing, the TRBD1 call by TCRdb cannot be tested. The CDR3 totals 15 residues. The germline CDR1 and CDR2 sequences are MNHEY and SVGAGI. The chain's CDR3 is CASSFGTGSYNEQFF.

The chain couples TRBV30 to TRBJ2-7; as DNA is missing, the TRBD2 call by TCRdb cannot be tested. The CDR3 sequence is 12 residues long. Per germline, CDR1 GTSNPN and CDR2 SVGIG (reference sequence). CDR3: CACQGGAYEQYF.

The genes are TRBV6-6 and TRBJ2-5. Looked up from germline, CDR1 is MNHNY and CDR2 is SVGAGI (reference sequence). The CDR3 is 13 residues long. This chain's CDR3 is CASSKDLQETQYF.

This clonotype ranks as medium-sized (0.01 to 0.1%) in terms of frequency. J is TRBJ2-3 and V is TRBV15; TCRdb selects TRBD1, and the lack of DNA leaves this call unchecked. The CDR3 is 15 amino acids. Germline V gives CDR1 LNHNV, CDR2 YYDKDF (reference sequence). This CDR3 reads CATSLRGQATDTQYF.

This clonotype shows up as medium-sized by frequency. The rearrangement joins TRBV6-5 to TRBJ2-6. The CDR3 length is 15 residues. Looked up from germline, CDR1 is MNHEY and CDR2 is SVGAGI. CDR3 amino acids: CASSYRGSGANVLTF.

The J gene is TRBJ2-7, the V gene TRBV6-5; the D call from TCRdb, TRBD2, cannot be confirmed without DNA. The CDR3 is made up of 13 amino acids. CDR1 and CDR2 from the germline V gene are MNHEY and SVGAGI. CDR3 amino acids: CAVQPDRALEQYF.

Considering frequency, this clonotype is medium-sized. V and J are TRBV11-1 and TRBJ1-1; TCRdb's D call of TRBD1 is untestable without DNA. The germline V gene encodes CDR1 SGHAT and CDR2 FQDESV (reference sequence). The CDR3 sequence is 15 residues long. The CDR3 region is CASSTIGQANTEAFF.

In terms of frequency, this clonotype is medium-sized. The genes are TRBV19 and TRBJ1-1. The CDR3 loop spans 15 amino acids. Germline assignment: CDR1 LNHDA and CDR2 SQIVND (reference sequence). CDR3 sequence reads: CASIRTDAVNTEAFF.

The V and J genes are TRBV18 and TRBJ1-2; TCRdb outputs TRBD1, but without DNA this stays unchecked. The CDR3 extends over 14 amino acids. The germline gives CDR1 KGHSH, CDR2 LQKENI. The CDR3 loop is CASSPYGDGYGYTF.

According to its frequency, this clonotype is medium-sized (0.01 to 0.1%). The rearrangement uses TRBV27 and TRBJ2-5; the TCRdb call, TRBD2, lacks DNA for checking. The germline V gene has CDR1 MNHEY and CDR2 SMNVEV (reference sequence). The CDR3 spans 14 residues. The CDR3: CASSWGTGGETQYF.

This clonotype is labeled medium-sized based on frequency. V and J are TRBV19 and TRBJ2-6; TCRdb outputs TRBD1, but without DNA this stays unchecked. The germline V gene encodes CDR1 LNHDA and CDR2 SQIVND (reference sequence). The CDR3 runs 18 residues. The CDR3 region is CASRGGQGRVRGANVLTF.

V and J are TRBV6-5 and TRBJ1-6; TCRdb proposes TRBD1, but this gene call is untestable without DNA. This CDR3 has 15 amino acids. The germline CDR1 and CDR2 sequences are MNHEY and SVGAGI. The CDR3 sequence is CASTPGRLDNSPLHF.

This clonotype is identified as medium-sized from frequency. The chain couples TRBV12-3 or TRBV12-4 to TRBJ1-5; TCRdb selects TRBD1, and the lack of DNA leaves this call unchecked. The CDR3 contains 15 residues. CDR3 protein: CASSTTGGGNQPQHF.

By frequency, this clonotype registers medium-sized (0.01 to 0.1%). V and J are TRBV5-6 and TRBJ1-3; TCRdb outputs TRBD1, but without DNA this stays unchecked. The V gene's germline CDR1 is SGHDT and CDR2 YYEEEE. The CDR3 is 16 residues long. The CDR3 protein is CASSPLGGEPGNTIYF.

By frequency, this clonotype is medium-sized (0.01 to 0.1%). The chain recombines TRBV30 with TRBJ2-7; TCRdb's D call, TRBD1, is unchecked because there is no DNA. This CDR3 comprises 13 residues. The V gene's germline CDR1 is GTSNPN and CDR2 SVGIG (reference sequence). The CDR3 spells CAWKTGSSYEQYF.

The chain employs TRBV7-6 and TRBJ2-5. The CDR3 consists of 13 residues. Germline CDR1 SGHVS, CDR2 FNYEAQ. The CDR3 sequence: CASSSVAQETQYF.

The chain joins TRBV6-1 to TRBJ2-3; TCRdb returns TRBD2, unconfirmable since there is no DNA. Germline CDR1 reads MNHNS; CDR2 reads SASEGT. The CDR3 runs 18 residues. The CDR3 sequence: CASSDYVTRRTLTDTQYF.

The rearrangement uses TRBV30 and TRBJ2-2; TCRdb's D call of TRBD2 is untestable without DNA. CDR3 length equals 17 residues. CDR1 and CDR2 from the germline V gene are GTSNPN and SVGIG (reference sequence). The CDR3 spells CAWSRPSGGASTGELFF.

According to its frequency, this clonotype is large. V and J are TRBV29-1 and TRBJ2-7; TCRdb calls TRBD1, which cannot be checked without DNA. The CDR3 extends over 11 amino acids. Germline-derived CDR1 and CDR2 are SQVTM and ANQGSEA. The CDR3 loop is CSVNDSYEQYF.

In terms of frequency, this clonotype is medium-sized. The genes are TRBV12-3 or TRBV12-4 and TRBJ2-5; the TCRdb D gene call, TRBD1, has no DNA to confirm it. This CDR3 has 14 amino acids. The chain's CDR3 is CASSGTGAVKTQYF.

The rearrangement joins TRBV5-4 to TRBJ1-2. The germline CDR1 and CDR2 sequences are SGHNT and YYREEE (reference sequence). The CDR3 has 15 amino acids. This CDR3 is CASSLVLGQYDGYTF.

This chain connects TRBV27 to TRBJ2-7; without DNA, the TCRdb call of TRBD2 cannot be checked. The CDR3 spans 15 residues. From germline, CDR1 is MNHEY and CDR2 SMNVEV (reference sequence). This chain's CDR3 is CASRASGSKDYEQYF.

The genes are TRBV10-3 and TRBJ2-5; TCRdb gives TRBD1 as the D gene, but with no DNA this cannot be confirmed. This CDR3 spans 14 amino acids. Germline-derived CDR1 and CDR2 are ENHRY and SYGVKD. The CDR3 region is CAIRDPRGGETQYF.

This chain uses TRBV6-5 with TRBJ1-4. From germline, CDR1 is MNHEY and CDR2 SVGAGI. The CDR3 contains 15 residues. CDR3 sequence reads: CASSYSFLENEKLFF.